This is a list of T cell receptor beta chains from one sample in a study of T-cell reconstitution after alpha-beta-depleted transplantation in children. Each CDR3 protein gets one entry after TCRdb re-called the PCR reads with MiXCR. The data show more than 250,000 distinct CDR3 sequences, around 9.6% seen once. The material sequenced was PBMCs from the stem cell graft donor, taken from the stem cell graft. The receptors come from a human donor who donated a stem cell graft to a child with SCID. Both conserved end residues are part of each CDR3. The D gene is left open where the match is weak. Size is stated for part of the rows, as once, few or many counts, or as a class when the clone is expanded.

many	TRBV29-1	TRBJ1-2	TRBD1	CSVEDLIRTGGLGYTF	TGCAGCGTTGAAGATCTGATAAGGACAGGAGGACTAGGCTACACCTTC
few	TRBV7-9	TRBJ2-2	.	CASMDVSNTGELFF	TGTGCCAGCATGGATGTTTCGAACACCGGGGAGCTGTTTTTT
few	TRBV20-1	TRBJ2-5	TRBD2	CSARVGTSMETQYF	TGCAGTGCTAGAGTCGGGACTAGCATGGAGACCCAGTACTTC
few	TRBV19	TRBJ1-1	.	CASSYESNTEAFF	TGTGCCAGTAGTTATGAATCGAACACTGAAGCTTTCTTT
.	TRBV6-1	TRBJ2-6	.	CASTSNRGANVLTF	TGTGCCAGCACCTCGAATCGTGGGGCCAACGTCCTGACTTTC
many	TRBV28	TRBJ1-1	.	CASKTANTEAFF	TGTGCCAGCAAGACCGCGAACACTGAAGCTTTCTTT
few	TRBV5-5	TRBJ1-5	.	CASSPTDNQPQHF	TGTGCCAGCAGCCCGACGGATAATCAGCCCCAGCATTTT
many	TRBV25-1	TRBJ2-7	.	CASSDSGRSYEQYF	TGTGCCAGCAGTGATTCGGGCCGCTCCTACGAGCAGTACTTC
few	TRBV11-3	TRBJ2-3	.	CASSLGRDTDTQYF	TGTGCCAGCAGCCTCGGACGGGACACAGATACGCAGTATTTT
.	TRBV12-3/TRBV12-4	TRBJ2-5	.	CASSTGRGAQETQYF	TGTGCCAGCAGCACCGGGCGAGGAGCTCAAGAGACCCAGTACTTC
many	TRBV9	TRBJ1-3	TRBD1	CASSATGGISGNTIYF	TGTGCCAGCAGCGCAACAGGGGGGATCTCTGGAAACACCATATATTTT
.	TRBV20-1	TRBJ1-1	.	CSASGQMNTEAFF	TGCAGTGCTAGTGGACAGATGAACACTGAAGCTTTCTTT
.	TRBV3-1	TRBJ1-6	TRBD1	CASSQAGTANSPLHF	TGTGCCAGCAGCCAAGCCGGGACAGCCAATTCACCCCTCCACTTT
.	TRBV4-1	TRBJ1-5	.	CASSQDVILVSGNQPQHF	TGCGCCAGCAGCCAAGATGTCATATTGGTTAGCGGCAATCAGCCCCAGCATTTT
.	TRBV11-2	TRBJ2-7	.	CASSLDWGNSYEQYF	TGTGCCAGCAGCTTAGATTGGGGGAACTCCTACGAGCAGTACTTC
few	TRBV5-1	TRBJ2-7	TRBD1	CASSPTGAHAYEQYF	TGCGCCAGCAGTCCGACAGGGGCCCATGCCTACGAGCAGTACTTC
.	TRBV7-6	TRBJ2-3	TRBD2	CASSFSGNTDTQYF	TGTGCCAGCAGTTTTAGCGGGAACACAGATACGCAGTATTTT
many	TRBV5-1	TRBJ1-1	.	CASTGAVTNTEAFF	TGCGCCAGCACGGGGGCCGTTACTAACACTGAAGCTTTCTTT
few	TRBV4-2	TRBJ2-1	.	CASSRRTSNEQFF	TGTGCCAGCAGCCGCCGAACTAGCAATGAGCAGTTCTTC
once	TRBV29-1	TRBJ1-2	.	CSVDGGFGYTF	TGCAGCGTTGATGGGGGGTTTGGCTACACCTTC
few	TRBV5-1	TRBJ2-3	.	CASSLGGGIQTDTQYF	TGCGCCAGCAGCTTGGGGGGCGGGATACAAACAGATACGCAGTATTTT
few	TRBV11-2	TRBJ1-6	.	CASSLGANNSPLHF	TGTGCCAGCAGCTTAGGAGCAAACAATTCACCCCTCCACTTT
few	TRBV11-2	TRBJ1-5	.	CASSLDLVPGGNQPQHF	TGTGCCAGCAGCTTAGATCTCGTGCCCGGGGGCAATCAGCCCCAGCATTTT
many	TRBV10-3	TRBJ2-3	.	CAISEMDTDTQYF	TGTGCCATCAGTGAGATGGACACAGATACGCAGTATTTT
few	TRBV20-1	TRBJ1-1	.	CSARALGDFEAFF	TGCAGTGCTAGAGCGCTAGGAGACTTTGAAGCTTTCTTT
.	TRBV5-1	TRBJ2-5	.	CASSRGGPAAQETQYF	TGCGCCAGCAGCAGAGGGGGACCGGCCGCCCAAGAGACCCAGTACTTC
few	TRBV20-1	TRBJ2-5	.	CSASPAGPGETQYF	TGCAGTGCTAGTCCGGCGGGGCCAGGGGAGACCCAGTACTTC
few	TRBV7-9	TRBJ2-1	.	CASSKRTGGADNEQFF	TGTGCCAGCAGCAAACGAACAGGGGGGGCGGACAATGAGCAGTTCTTC
many	TRBV5-1	TRBJ2-3	.	CASSYGITDTQYF	TGCGCCAGCAGCTACGGGATCACAGATACGCAGTATTTT
few	TRBV5-6	TRBJ2-3	.	CASSLERQWASTDTQYF	TGTGCCAGCAGCTTGGAAAGACAGTGGGCTAGCACAGATACGCAGTATTTT
.	TRBV27	TRBJ2-7	.	CASSLNGNHPYEQYF	TGTGCCAGCAGTTTAAACGGAAACCATCCCTACGAGCAGTACTTC
few	TRBV5-1	TRBJ2-1	TRBD2	CASSLRLAVYSSYNEQFF	TGCGCCAGCAGCTTGAGACTAGCGGTTTATAGCTCCTACAATGAGCAGTTCTTC
.	TRBV12-3/TRBV12-4	TRBJ2-2	.	CASGRLNTGELFF	TGTGCCAGCGGACGGTTGAACACCGGGGAGCTGTTTTTT
.	TRBV7-3	TRBJ2-6	.	CASSLRGVSSGANVLTF	TGTGCCAGCAGCTTACGCGGAGTGAGCTCTGGGGCCAACGTCCTGACTTTC
.	TRBV3-1	TRBJ2-4	TRBD2	CASSSFVGLAGGYKNIQYF	TGTGCCAGCAGCTCTTTTGTGGGACTAGCGGGGGGCTACAAAAACATTCAGTACTTC
many	TRBV5-1	TRBJ2-1	.	CASSSDTYNEQFF	TGCGCCAGCAGCTCGGACACTTACAATGAGCAGTTCTTC
few	TRBV5-5	TRBJ2-1	TRBD2	CASSPGLDRGEQFF	TGTGCCAGCAGTCCGGGACTAGATCGCGGTGAGCAGTTCTTC
few	TRBV6-2/TRBV6-3	TRBJ2-7	.	CASSPLIEIYEQYF	TGTGCCAGCAGTCCTCTCATAGAGATCTACGAGCAGTACTTC
many	TRBV29-1	TRBJ1-1	.	CSVEPRGSSTEAFF	TGCAGCGTTGAACCACGAGGAAGTAGCACTGAAGCTTTCTTT
.	TRBV5-8	TRBJ1-5	.	CASSGYDQPQHF	TGTGCCAGCAGCGGCTACGATCAGCCCCAGCATTTT
.	TRBV7-9	TRBJ2-7	TRBD1	CASRQTTGGDEQYF	TGTGCCAGCAGGCAAACGACAGGGGGCGACGAGCAGTACTTC
.	TRBV18	TRBJ2-7	.	CASSPPTAYEQYF	TGTGCCAGCTCACCACCGACAGCCTACGAGCAGTACTTC
few	TRBV12-3/TRBV12-4	TRBJ2-7	.	CASSLGAVNYEQYF	TGTGCCAGCAGTTTGGGTGCGGTGAACTACGAGCAGTACTTC
.	TRBV12-3/TRBV12-4	TRBJ2-1	TRBD2	CASSSRTSGGTEQFF	TGTGCCAGCAGTTCTCGGACTAGCGGGGGAACTGAGCAGTTCTTC
.	TRBV27	TRBJ2-2	.	CASSPIGLRDTGELFF	TGTGCCAGCAGCCCCATAGGTTTACGAGACACCGGGGAGCTGTTTTTT
few	TRBV7-8	TRBJ2-1	TRBD1	CATLTRDRGYNEQFF	TGTGCCACCTTAACCCGGGACAGGGGATACAATGAGCAGTTCTTC
.	TRBV2	TRBJ2-1	.	CASSEEVNEQFF	TGTGCCAGCAGTGAAGAGGTGAATGAGCAGTTCTTC
many	TRBV12-3/TRBV12-4	TRBJ2-1	.	CASSVWQNEQFF	TGTGCCAGCAGTGTCTGGCAGAATGAGCAGTTCTTC
few	TRBV5-6	TRBJ2-2	.	CASSLGELRLGGHTGELFF	TGTGCCAGCAGCTTGGGGGAACTTCGGCTAGGTGGGCACACCGGGGAGCTGTTTTTT
.	TRBV5-1	TRBJ2-2	.	CASSFKGGPVSTGELFF	TGCGCCAGCAGCTTTAAGGGAGGCCCCGTTTCAACCGGGGAGCTGTTTTTT
few	TRBV12-3/TRBV12-4	TRBJ2-5	.	CASSFGQNPSSETQYF	TGTGCCAGCAGTTTCGGGCAGAATCCTTCGTCGGAGACCCAGTACTTC